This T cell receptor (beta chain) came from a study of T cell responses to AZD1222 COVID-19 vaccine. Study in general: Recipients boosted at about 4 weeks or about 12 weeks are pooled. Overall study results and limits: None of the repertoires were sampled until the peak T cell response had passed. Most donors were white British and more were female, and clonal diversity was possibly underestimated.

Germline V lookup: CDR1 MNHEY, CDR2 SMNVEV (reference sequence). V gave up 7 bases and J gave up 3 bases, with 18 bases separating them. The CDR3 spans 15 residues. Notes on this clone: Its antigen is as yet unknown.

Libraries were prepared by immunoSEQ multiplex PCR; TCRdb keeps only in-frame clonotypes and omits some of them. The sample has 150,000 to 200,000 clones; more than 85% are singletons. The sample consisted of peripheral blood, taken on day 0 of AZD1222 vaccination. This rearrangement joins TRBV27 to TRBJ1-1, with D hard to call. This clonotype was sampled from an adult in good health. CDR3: CASKLSMGSYTEAFF. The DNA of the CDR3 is TGTGCCAGCAAGCTATCAATGGGCAGTTACACTGAAGCTTTCTTT.